This TCR beta chain was documented in a study of T cell repertoires in cytomegalovirus infection (dated by TCRdb to the late 2010s). In terms of the full investigation: Alongside well-studied HLA-B-restricted epitopes, the peptide stimulations were aimed at recently identified HLA-C-restricted CMV epitopes, whose presentation resists viral immunomodulation. Because public TCR beta signatures pointed to carriage of CMV infection together with the matching HLA type, the HLA type of each donor mattered for the analysis. Overall results and qualifications from the work: In the ex vivo response, HLA-C-restricted CMV-specific TCR beta clonotypes were dominant, and in two of eight donors the single most frequent clonotype came from this HLA-C-restricted group. Cumulative frequency of public TCR beta family members discriminated carriers of CMV infection plus the relevant HLA type in this cohort and an independent approximately 370-donor cohort.

The treatment or condition label of this sample denotes: in vitro stimulation with specific CMV peptide epitopes to enrich CMV-specific T cells. Germline trimming amounts to 3 bases on V and 7 bases on J, with 7 as the count of junction bases outside the gene matches. CDR1 and CDR2 were assigned from the germline V gene as KGHSH and LQKENI. The CDR3 spans 16 residues, from the cysteine through the phenylalanine. Only the CDR3 DNA is retained, 48 bases long and in frame from the first base. The sequencer listed for this sample is Illumina HiSeq 1500. TCRdb trimmed public reads at Q25 via fastp, called clones via MiXCR and kept in-frame beta chains. Rows matching on CDR3 protein sequence are summarized as one entry with the most common DNA and genes. The sample table lists about 830,000 distinct CDR3 sequences, about 30% of them with a count of one. The leading ten clones occupy around 12% of the sample.

Points on this clonotype: It has no known antigen specificity. Per-base qualities were not stored, and no clone one base away is much larger.

The sequencing here drew on cultured CD8+ T cells from PBMCs, taken from culture after CMV antigen stimulation. This chain is built from TRBV18 and TRBJ2-1, with 12 bases matching TRBD2. This receptor was taken from a human donor in good health (CMV status not recorded). Some clones in this sample may be carry-over from other donors' samples. The CDR3 is CASSPTSGGRVNEQFF. Read as DNA, the sequence is TGTGCCAGCTCACCGACTAGCGGGGGTAGGGTGAATGAGCAGTTCTTC.